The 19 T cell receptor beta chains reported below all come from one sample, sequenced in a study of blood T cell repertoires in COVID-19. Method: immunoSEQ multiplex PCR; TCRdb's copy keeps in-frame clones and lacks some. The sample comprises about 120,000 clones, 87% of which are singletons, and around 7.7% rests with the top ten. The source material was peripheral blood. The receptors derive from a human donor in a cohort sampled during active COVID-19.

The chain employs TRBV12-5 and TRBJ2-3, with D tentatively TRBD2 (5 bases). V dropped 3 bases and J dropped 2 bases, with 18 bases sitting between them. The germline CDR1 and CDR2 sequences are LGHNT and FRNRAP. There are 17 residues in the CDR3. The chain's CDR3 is CASGFRAWRAITDTQYF. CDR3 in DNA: TGTGCTAGTGGTTTCCGAGCCTGGCGGGCGATCACAGATACGCAGTATTTT.

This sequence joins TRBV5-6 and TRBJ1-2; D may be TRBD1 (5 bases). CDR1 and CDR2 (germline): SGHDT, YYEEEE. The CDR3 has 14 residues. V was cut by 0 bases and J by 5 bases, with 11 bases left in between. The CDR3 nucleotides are TGTGCCAGCAGCTTGGTTCCAGGGAATTATGGCTACACCTTC. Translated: CASSLVPGNYGYTF.

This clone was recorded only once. The CDR3 protein is CASSQDPRQGTDTQYF. DNA of the CDR3: TGTGCCAGCAGCCAAGATCCACGACAGGGGACAGATACGCAGTATTTT. The chain employs TRBV3-1 (or the pseudogene TRBV3-2) and TRBJ2-3; TRBD1 matches 8 bases. Germline-derived CDR1 and CDR2 are LGHDT and YNNKEL (reference sequence). There are 16 residues in the CDR3. J was trimmed by 3 bases and V by 0 bases; bases with no gene match: 5.

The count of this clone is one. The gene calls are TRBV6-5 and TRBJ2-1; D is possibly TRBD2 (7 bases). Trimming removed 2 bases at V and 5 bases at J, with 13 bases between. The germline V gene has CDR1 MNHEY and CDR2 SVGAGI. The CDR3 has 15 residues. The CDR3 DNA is TGTGCCAGCAGTTACGGGGAGGGGGTCCACAATGAGCAGTTCTTC. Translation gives CASSYGEGVHNEQFF.

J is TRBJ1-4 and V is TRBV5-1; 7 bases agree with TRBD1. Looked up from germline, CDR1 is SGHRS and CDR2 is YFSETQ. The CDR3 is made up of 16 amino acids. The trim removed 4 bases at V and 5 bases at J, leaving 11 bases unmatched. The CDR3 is CASSPPIGTVNEKLFF. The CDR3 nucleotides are TGCGCCAGCAGCCCACCCATCGGGACAGTGAATGAAAAACTGTTTTTT.

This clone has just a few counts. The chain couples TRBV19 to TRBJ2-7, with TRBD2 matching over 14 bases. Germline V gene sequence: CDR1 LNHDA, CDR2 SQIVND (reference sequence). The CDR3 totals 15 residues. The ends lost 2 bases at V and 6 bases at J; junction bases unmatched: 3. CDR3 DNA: TGTGCCAGTAGTATACGACTAGCGGGAGGGTTCGAGCAGTACTTC. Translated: CASSIRLAGGFEQYF.

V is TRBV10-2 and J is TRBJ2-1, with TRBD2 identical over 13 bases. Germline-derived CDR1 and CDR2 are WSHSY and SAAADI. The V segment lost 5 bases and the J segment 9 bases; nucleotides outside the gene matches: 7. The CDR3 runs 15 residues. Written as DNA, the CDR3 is TGCGCCAGCAGTCCGGGACTAGCGGGAATCGGTGAGCAGTTCTTC. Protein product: CASSPGLAGIGEQFF.

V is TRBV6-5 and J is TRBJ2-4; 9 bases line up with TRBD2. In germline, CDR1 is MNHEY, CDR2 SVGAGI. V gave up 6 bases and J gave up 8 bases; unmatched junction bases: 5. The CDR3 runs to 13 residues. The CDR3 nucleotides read TGTGCCAGCAGCCGCGAGCGGGAGGACATTCAGTACTTC. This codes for CASSREREDIQYF.

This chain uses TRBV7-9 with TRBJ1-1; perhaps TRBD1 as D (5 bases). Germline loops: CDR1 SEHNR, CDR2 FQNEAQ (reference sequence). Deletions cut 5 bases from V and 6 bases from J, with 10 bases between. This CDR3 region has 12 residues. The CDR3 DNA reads TGTGCCAGCAGCCCACAAGGGGCTGAAGCTTTCTTT. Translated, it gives CASSPQGAEAFF.

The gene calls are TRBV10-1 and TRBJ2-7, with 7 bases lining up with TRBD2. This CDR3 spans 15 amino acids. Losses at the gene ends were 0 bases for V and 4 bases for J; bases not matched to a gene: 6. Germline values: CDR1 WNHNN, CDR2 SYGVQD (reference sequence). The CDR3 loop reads CASSESGTTTYEQYF. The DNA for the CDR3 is TGCGCCAGCAGTGAGTCCGGGACTACCACATACGAGCAGTACTTC.

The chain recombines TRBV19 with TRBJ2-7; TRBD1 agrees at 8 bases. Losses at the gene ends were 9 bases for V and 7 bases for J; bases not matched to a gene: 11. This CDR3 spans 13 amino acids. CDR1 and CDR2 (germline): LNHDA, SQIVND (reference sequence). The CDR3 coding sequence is TGTGCCAGCTCCGGACAGGGACGGCGGGAGCAGTACTTC. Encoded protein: CASSGQGRREQYF.

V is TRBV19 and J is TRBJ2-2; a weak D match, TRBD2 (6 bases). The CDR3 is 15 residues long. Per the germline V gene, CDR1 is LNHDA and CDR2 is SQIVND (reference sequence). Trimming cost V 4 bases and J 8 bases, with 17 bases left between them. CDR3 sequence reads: CASSTQGLNLGELFF. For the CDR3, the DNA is TGTGCCAGTAGTACCCAGGGACTTAATTTGGGGGAGCTGTTTTTT.

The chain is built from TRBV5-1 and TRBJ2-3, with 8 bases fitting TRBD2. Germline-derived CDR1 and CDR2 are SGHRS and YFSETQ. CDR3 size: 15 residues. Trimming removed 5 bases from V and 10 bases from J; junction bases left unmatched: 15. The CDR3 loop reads CASRTGGASSSPQYF. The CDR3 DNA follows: TGCGCCAGCAGAACCGGGGGGGCTAGCTCCTCACCGCAGTATTTT.

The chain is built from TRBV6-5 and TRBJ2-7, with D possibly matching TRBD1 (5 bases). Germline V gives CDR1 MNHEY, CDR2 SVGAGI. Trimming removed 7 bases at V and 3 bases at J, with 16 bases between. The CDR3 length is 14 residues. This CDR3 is CASTPGRAVYEQYF. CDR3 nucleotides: TGTGCCAGCACCCCAGGCAGGGCGGTCTACGAGCAGTACTTC.

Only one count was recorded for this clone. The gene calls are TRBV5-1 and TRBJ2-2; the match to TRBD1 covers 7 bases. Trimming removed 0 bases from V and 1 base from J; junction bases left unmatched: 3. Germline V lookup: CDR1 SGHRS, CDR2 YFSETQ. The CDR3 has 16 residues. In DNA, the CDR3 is TGCGCCAGCAGCTTGGGGGACAGACAGAACACCGGGGAGCTGTTTTTT. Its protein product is CASSLGDRQNTGELFF.

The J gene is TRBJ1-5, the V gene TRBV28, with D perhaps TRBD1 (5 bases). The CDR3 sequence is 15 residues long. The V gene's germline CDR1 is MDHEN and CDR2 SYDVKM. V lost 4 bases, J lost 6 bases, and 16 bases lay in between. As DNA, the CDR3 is TGTGCCAGCAGTTCCCCTGGGCAGGGAGGTCAGCCCCAGCATTTT. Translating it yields CASSSPGQGGQPQHF.

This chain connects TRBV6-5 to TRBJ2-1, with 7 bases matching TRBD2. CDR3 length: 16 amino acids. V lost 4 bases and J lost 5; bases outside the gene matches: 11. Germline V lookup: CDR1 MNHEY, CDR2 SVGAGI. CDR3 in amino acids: CASSFYAGTTNNEQFF. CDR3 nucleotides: TGTGCCAGCAGTTTTTACGCCGGGACTACCAACAATGAGCAGTTCTTC.

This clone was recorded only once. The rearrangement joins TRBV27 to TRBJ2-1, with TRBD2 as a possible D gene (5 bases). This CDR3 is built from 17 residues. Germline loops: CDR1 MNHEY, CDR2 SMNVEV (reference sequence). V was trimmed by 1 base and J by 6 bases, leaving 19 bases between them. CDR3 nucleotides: TGTGCCAGCAGTTTATTCGGGAACGAGGAGTATAGCAATGAGCAGTTCTTC. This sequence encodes CASSLFGNEEYSNEQFF.

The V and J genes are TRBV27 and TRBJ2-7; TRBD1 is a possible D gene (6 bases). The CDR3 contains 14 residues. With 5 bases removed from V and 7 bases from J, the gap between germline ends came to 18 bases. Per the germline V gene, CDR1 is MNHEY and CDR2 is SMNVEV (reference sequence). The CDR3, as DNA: TGTGCCAGCAGTCGAAAACAGGGTCAGGGGGAGCAGTACTTC. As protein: CASSRKQGQGEQYF.